The rows below give T cell receptor beta chains drawn from one sample of a study of radiation and T cells in renal cell carcinoma. Generated by immunoSEQ multiplex PCR, the TCRdb table keeps only in-frame clones and is missing some. The table records more than 75,000 clones, 70% to 85% of them present only once. The input for sequencing was blood, taken from a patient whose treatment included radiotherapy and nephrectomy. These receptors were taken from a man in his sixties with renal cell carcinoma. Both conserved end residues are part of each CDR3. D genes are given only for firm matches. Size values are once, few and many counts, or a class for expanded clones, and some rows have none.

>once|TRBJ2-2|.|TRBV11-2
TGTGCCAGCAGCTTAGTGCGCCGGCCCCCCACCGGGGAGCTGTTTTTT
CASSLVRRPPTGELFF
>.|TRBJ2-1|.|TRBV7-9
TGTGCCAGCAGCTTGTCCATCAATGAGCAGTTCTTC
CASSLSINEQFF
>.|TRBJ2-1|.|TRBV27
TGTGCCAGCAGGTCCCCCTTACGGTTTACTCGACAGTATAATGAGCAGTTCTTC
CASRSPLRFTRQYNEQFF
>.|TRBJ2-4|TRBD2|TRBV5-1
TGCGCCAGCAGCCTCCGAGCGGGAGCTAAAAACATTCAGTACTTC
CASSLRAGAKNIQYF
>.|TRBJ2-5|.|TRBV29-1
TGCAGCGTTGATACCGGGGGCATGGAGACCCAGTACTTC
CSVDTGGMETQYF
>once|TRBJ1-6|.|TRBV19
TGTGCCAGTAGTTCGCGCCAGGGCTACTATAATTCACCCCTCCACTTT
CASSSRQGYYNSPLHF
>.|TRBJ2-3|TRBD2|TRBV5-6
TGTGCCAGCAGCCCCTACCCCGGGCTAGCGGTAACAGATACGCAGTATTTT
CASSPYPGLAVTDTQYF
>.|TRBJ1-3|.|TRBV15
TGTGCCACCAGCAGAGATGCGGGTCTCATCTCTGGAAACACCATATATTTT
CATSRDAGLISGNTIYF
>.|TRBJ1-4|.|TRBV9
TGTGCCAGCAGCTTCGCGGGGGATGAAAAACTGTTTTTT
CASSFAGDEKLFF
>.|TRBJ2-3|.|TRBV21-1
TGTGCCAGCAGGAAGGGGTACAGGGTAGGTACAGATACGCAGTATTTT
CASRKGYRVGTDTQYF
>.|TRBJ2-7|.|TRBV5-1
TGCGCCAGCAGCTTCTCCCCGCAATACGAGCAGTACTTC
CASSFSPQYEQYF
>.|TRBJ2-1|TRBD2|TRBV5-6
TGTGCCAGCAGCTTCGGCCTAGCGGGAGGGGGTAATGAGCAGTTCTTC
CASSFGLAGGGNEQFF
>.|TRBJ2-1|.|TRBV6-5
TGTGCCAGCAGGTCCTGGGTCAATGAGCAGTTCTTC
CASRSWVNEQFF
>.|TRBJ2-7|TRBD1|TRBV18
TGTGCCAGCTCACGGGGATCCCTTACCGGACAGGGGGTCAACGAGCAGTACTTC
CASSRGSLTGQGVNEQYF
>many|TRBJ2-5|TRBD2|TRBV7-8
TGTGCCAGCAGCTTAGCTGGGGGAGGGCCAGGGACCCAGTACTTC
CASSLAGGGPGTQYF
>.|TRBJ1-5|.|TRBV7-8
TGTGCCAATTCTCAGCCCCAGCATTTT
CANSQPQHF
>.|TRBJ1-4|TRBD1|TRBV29-1
TGCAGCGTTGAAGCGACAGGGGGGATTGGAAAACTGTTTTTT
CSVEATGGIGKLFF
>few|TRBJ2-1|TRBD2|TRBV7-9
TGTGCCAGCAGCTTAATCACCCTAGCGGGAGGGAGCTCCTACAATGAGCAGTTCTTC
CASSLITLAGGSSYNEQFF
>.|TRBJ1-1|.|TRBV19
TGTGCCAGTAGTATCAAGACAGGAGGATACACTGAAGCTTTCTTT
CASSIKTGGYTEAFF
>.|TRBJ2-1|.|TRBV27
TGTGCCAGCATACGTAAGCCCGGGGGCGCCCACAATGAGCAGTTCTTC
CASIRKPGGAHNEQFF
>.|TRBJ2-3|TRBD2|TRBV7-2
TGTGCCAGCAGCTTAGCATGGGGCGGGAGGGCTTGGACGCAGTATTTT
CASSLAWGGRAWTQYF
>.|TRBJ2-5|.|TRBV18
TGTGCCAGCTCACCAAGGGGTAAACAAGAGACCCAGTACTTC
CASSPRGKQETQYF
>once|TRBJ1-5|.|TRBV7-8
TGTGCCAGCAGCTTAGCTTGGGATAGCAATCAGCCCCAGCATTTT
CASSLAWDSNQPQHF